This TCR beta chain was obtained from a study of siplizumab effects on memory and regulatory T cells. The data were produced by immunoSEQ multiplex PCR, yet TCRdb's version contains in-frame clones alone and is incomplete. The sample holds approximately 100,000 clones, approximately 92% seen once. Per the germline V gene, CDR1 is SSHAT and CDR2 is FNYEAQ (reference sequence). Trimming cost V 2 bases and J 8 bases, with 10 bases left between them. The CDR3 consists of 13 residues. The TCR originated in a human donor in good health. The material sequenced was non-Treg CD4+ T cells sorted from blood. The chain is built from TRBV7-7 and TRBJ2-1, with a weak D call TRBD2 (5 bases). The chain's CDR3 is CASSLFGMDEQFF. CDR3 sequence (DNA): TGTGCCAGCAGCTTATTCGGGATGGATGAGCAGTTCTTC.